A selection of T cell receptor beta chains follows, all from one sample in a study of memory CD4+ T cells and cytomegalovirus serostatus. Only in-frame clones appear in the TCRdb table, and some are missing; sequencing was by immunoSEQ multiplex PCR. Altogether 46,000 or so clones are present, around four fifths being singletons, with the ten largest covering approximately 0.97%. Sequencing was done on a sample of memory CD4+ T cells from blood. The receptor set was obtained from an adult in good health and CMV-seronegative. Both conserved end residues are part of each CDR3. D genes are given only for firm matches. The size field is filled for only some rows; it gives once, few, many or a size class.

V,D,size,J,DNA,CDR3
TRBV29-1,.,.,TRBJ2-3,TGCAGCATGTCCCGGGGAGATACGCAGTATTTT,CSMSRGDTQYF
TRBV27,.,.,TRBJ1-5,TGTGCCAGCAGCCGTCCGGGCAGCAATCAGCCCCAGCATTTT,CASSRPGSNQPQHF
TRBV6-6,.,.,TRBJ2-7,TGTGCCAGCAGTTACACGCGAGGGGGGGGTTACGAGCAGTACTTC,CASSYTRGGGYEQYF
TRBV18,.,once,TRBJ2-1,TGTGCCAGCTCTCCGACGGCGGGGCCGATCAATGAGCAGTTCTTC,CASSPTAGPINEQFF
TRBV4-3,.,.,TRBJ1-5,TGCGCCAGCAGCCAAGACGCCAATCAGCCCCAGCATTTT,CASSQDANQPQHF
TRBV11-2,.,.,TRBJ2-7,TGTGCCAGCAGCGCAGGGGAAAGGTACGAGCAGTACTTC,CASSAGERYEQYF
TRBV15,.,few,TRBJ2-6,TGTGCCACCAGCAGAGGAGTCGGTCAAGGGGCCAACGTCCTGACTTTC,CATSRGVGQGANVLTF
TRBV28,.,.,TRBJ1-5,TGTGCCAGCAGAATCCTCGGGGGGGCCGGAAGAAACAATCAGCCCCAGCATTTT,CASRILGGAGRNNQPQHF
TRBV19,TRBD1,once,TRBJ1-5,TGTGCCAGTACAAACTTCCGGGACAGGGGGAGAGAACAGCCCCAGCATTTT,CASTNFRDRGREQPQHF
TRBV15,.,.,TRBJ1-2,TGTGCCACCAGCAGAGCTAAGGTTGCCTATGGCTACACCTTC,CATSRAKVAYGYTF
TRBV7-2,.,.,TRBJ1-6,TGTGCCAGCAGCTTAAACGACGTAGGGGACCTCCACTTT,CASSLNDVGDLHF
TRBV7-9,.,.,TRBJ2-5,TGTGCCAGCAGGGGGGCGAGACAAGAGACCCAGTACTTC,CASRGARQETQYF
TRBV19,TRBD2,.,TRBJ2-1,TGTGCCAGTAGTATAGACACGGGGCTAGCGGGGTTCAATGAGCAGTTCTTC,CASSIDTGLAGFNEQFF
TRBV30,TRBD1,.,TRBJ2-1,TGTGCCTGGAGTGTAGGACAGGGGACCTACAATGAGCAGTTCTTC,CAWSVGQGTYNEQFF
TRBV4-1,.,.,TRBJ2-5,TGCGCCAGCAGCCAAGATGAAGCGGCAGAAGTTCAAGAGACCCAGTACTTC,CASSQDEAAEVQETQYF
TRBV7-6,TRBD1,.,TRBJ2-7,TGTGCCAGCAGCCTTGGACAGGCCTCCTACGAGCAGTACTTC,CASSLGQASYEQYF
TRBV10-3,.,once,TRBJ2-3,TGTGCCATCAGTGAGTCGACCGGAGATACGCAGTATTTT,CAISESTGDTQYF